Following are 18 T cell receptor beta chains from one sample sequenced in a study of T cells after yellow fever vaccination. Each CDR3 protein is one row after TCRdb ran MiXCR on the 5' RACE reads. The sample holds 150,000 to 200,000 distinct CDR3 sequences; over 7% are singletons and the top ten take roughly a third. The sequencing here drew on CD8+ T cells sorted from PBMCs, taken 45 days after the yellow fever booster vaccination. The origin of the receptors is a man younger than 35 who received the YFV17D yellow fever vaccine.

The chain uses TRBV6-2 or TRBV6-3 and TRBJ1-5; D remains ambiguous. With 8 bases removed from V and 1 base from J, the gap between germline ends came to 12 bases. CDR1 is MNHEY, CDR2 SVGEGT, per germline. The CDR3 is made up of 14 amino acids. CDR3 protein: CASARSGSNQPQHF. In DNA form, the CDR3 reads TGTGCCAGCGCGAGGTCGGGGAGCAATCAGCCCCAGCATTTT.

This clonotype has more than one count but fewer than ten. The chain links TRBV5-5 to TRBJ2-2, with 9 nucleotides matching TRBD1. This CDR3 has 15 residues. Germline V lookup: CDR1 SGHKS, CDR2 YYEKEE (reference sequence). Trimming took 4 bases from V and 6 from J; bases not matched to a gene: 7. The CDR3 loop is CASSRGDRGAGELFF. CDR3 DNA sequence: TGTGCCAGCAGCCGAGGCGACAGGGGGGCCGGGGAGCTGTTTTTT.

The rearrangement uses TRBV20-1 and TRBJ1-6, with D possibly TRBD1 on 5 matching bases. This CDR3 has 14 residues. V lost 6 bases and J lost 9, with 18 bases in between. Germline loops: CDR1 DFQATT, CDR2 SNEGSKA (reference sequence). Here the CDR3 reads CSATGTKELSPLHF. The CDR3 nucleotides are TGCAGTGCGACCGGGACTAAAGAACTTTCACCCCTCCACTTT.

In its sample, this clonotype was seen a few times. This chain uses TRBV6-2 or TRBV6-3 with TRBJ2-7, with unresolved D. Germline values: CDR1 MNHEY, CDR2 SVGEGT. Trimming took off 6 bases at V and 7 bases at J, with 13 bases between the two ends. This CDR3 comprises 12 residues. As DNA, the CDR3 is TGTGCCAGCAGAAGTAACGGCCGAGAGCAGTACGTC. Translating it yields CASRSNGREQYV.

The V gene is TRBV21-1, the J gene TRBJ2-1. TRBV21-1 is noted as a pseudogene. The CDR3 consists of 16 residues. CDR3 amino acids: CASSKLGFSSYNEQFF. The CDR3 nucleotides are TGTGCCAGCAGCAAATTAGGTTTTAGCTCCTACAATGAGCAGTTCTTC.

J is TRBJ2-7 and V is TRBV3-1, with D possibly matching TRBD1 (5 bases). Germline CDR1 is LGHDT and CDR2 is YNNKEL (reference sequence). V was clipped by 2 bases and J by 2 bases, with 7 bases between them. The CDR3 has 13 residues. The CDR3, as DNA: TGTGCCAGCAGCCAAAGACAGACCTACGAGCAGTACTTC. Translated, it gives CASSQRQTYEQYF.

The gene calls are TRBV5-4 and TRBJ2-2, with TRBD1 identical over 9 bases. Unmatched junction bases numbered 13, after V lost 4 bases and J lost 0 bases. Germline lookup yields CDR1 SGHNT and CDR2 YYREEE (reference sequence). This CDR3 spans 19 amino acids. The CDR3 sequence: CASSRRRDRDLPNTGELFF. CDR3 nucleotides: TGTGCCAGCAGCCGGCGGAGGGACAGGGATCTTCCGAACACCGGGGAGCTGTTTTTT.

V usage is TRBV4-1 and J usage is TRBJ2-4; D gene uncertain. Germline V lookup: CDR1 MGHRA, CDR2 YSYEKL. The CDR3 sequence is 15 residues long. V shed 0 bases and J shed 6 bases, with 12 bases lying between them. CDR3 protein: CASSQESYQRNIQYF. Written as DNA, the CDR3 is TGCGCCAGCAGCCAAGAGTCATACCAGAGAAACATTCAGTACTTC.

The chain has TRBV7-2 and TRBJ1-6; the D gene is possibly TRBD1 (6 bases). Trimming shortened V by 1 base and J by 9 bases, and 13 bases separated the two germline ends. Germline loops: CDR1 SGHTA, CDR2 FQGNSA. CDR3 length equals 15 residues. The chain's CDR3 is CASSLVRTAGSPLHF. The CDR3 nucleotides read TGTGCCAGCAGCTTAGTTAGGACAGCCGGTTCACCCCTCCACTTT.

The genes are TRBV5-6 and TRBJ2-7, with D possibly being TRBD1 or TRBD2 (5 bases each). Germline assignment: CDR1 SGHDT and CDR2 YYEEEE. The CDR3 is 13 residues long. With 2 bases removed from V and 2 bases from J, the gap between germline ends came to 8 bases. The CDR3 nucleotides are TGTGCCAGCAGCTTCAAGGGACCCTACGAGCAGTACTTC. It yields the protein CASSFKGPYEQYF.

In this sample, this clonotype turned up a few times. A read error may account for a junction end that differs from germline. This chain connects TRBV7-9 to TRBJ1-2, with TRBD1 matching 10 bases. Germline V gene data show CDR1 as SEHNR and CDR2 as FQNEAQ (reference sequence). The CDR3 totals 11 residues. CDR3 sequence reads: CASSPRDRGSF. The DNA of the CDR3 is TGTGCCAGCAGCCCCCGGGACAGGGGATCCTTC.

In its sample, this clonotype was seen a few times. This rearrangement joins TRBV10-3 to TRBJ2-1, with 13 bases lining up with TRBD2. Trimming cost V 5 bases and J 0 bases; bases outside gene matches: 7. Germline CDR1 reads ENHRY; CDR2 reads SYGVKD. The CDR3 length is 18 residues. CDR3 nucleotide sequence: TGTGCCATCAGTCCGGGACTAGCGGGACTCAGCTCCTACAATGAGCAGTTCTTC. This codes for CAISPGLAGLSSYNEQFF.

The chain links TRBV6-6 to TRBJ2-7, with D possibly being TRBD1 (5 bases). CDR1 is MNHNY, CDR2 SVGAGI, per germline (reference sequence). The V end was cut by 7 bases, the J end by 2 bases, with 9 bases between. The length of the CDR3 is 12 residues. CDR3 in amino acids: CASKQGPYEQYV. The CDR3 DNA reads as TGTGCCAGCAAGCAGGGTCCCTACGAGCAGTACGTC.

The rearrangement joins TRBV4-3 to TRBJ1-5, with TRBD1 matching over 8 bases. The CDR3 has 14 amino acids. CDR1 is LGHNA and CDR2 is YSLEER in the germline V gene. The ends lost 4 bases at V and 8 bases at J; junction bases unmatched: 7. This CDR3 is CASSLGQGMKPQHF. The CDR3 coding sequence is TGCGCCAGCAGCCTTGGACAGGGCATGAAGCCCCAGCATTTT.

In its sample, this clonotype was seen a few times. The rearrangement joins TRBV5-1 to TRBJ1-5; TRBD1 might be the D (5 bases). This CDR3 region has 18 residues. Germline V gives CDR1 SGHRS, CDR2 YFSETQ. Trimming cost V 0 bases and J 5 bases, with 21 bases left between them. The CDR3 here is CASSLGLRRQGGHQPQHF. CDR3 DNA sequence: TGCGCCAGCAGCTTGGGTCTGCGTCGGCAGGGTGGCCATCAGCCCCAGCATTTT.

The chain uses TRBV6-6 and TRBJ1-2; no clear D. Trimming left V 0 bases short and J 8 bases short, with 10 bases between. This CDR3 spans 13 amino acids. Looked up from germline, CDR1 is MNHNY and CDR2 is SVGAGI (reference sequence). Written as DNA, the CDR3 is TGTGCCAGCAGTTACTCGGCGTACATGGGCTACACCTTC. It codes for CASSYSAYMGYTF.

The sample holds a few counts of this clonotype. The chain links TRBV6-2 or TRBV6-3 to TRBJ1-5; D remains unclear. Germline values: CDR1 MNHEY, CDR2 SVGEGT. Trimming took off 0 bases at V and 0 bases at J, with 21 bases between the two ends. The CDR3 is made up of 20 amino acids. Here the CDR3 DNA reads TGTGCCAGCAGTTACTCGAAGATAGTCTTGGGAGATTATAGCAATCAGCCCCAGCATTTT. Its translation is CASSYSKIVLGDYSNQPQHF.

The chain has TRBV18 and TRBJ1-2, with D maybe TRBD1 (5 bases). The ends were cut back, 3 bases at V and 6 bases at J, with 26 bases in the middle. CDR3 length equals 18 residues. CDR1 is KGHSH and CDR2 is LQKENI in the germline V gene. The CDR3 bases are TGTGCCAGCTCACCGGACCCGTGGTGGGGGAGGCGATTGGATGGCTACACCTTC. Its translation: CASSPDPWWGRRLDGYTF.